This is a list of T cell receptor beta chains from one sample in a study of PD-1 blockade in classical Hodgkin lymphoma. The table came from immunoSEQ multiplex PCR; TCRdb's copy has only in-frame clones and leaves some out. The sample consists of around 45,000 clones, roughly three quarters of them appearing once. The sample here was peripheral blood mononuclear cells (PBMCs), taken before the second cycle of nivolumab. These TCRs come from a human donor with classical Hodgkin lymphoma. The CDR3 runs from the conserved cysteine through the conserved F or W. A D gene is named only where the DNA matches it firmly. Where a row states a size, it is once, few, many or the class of an expanded clone; other rows omit it.

CDR3aa: CASSQRAYSDGYTF; CDR3nt: TGCGCCAGCAGCCAAAGGGCTTACAGCGACGGCTACACCTTC; v_gene: TRBV4-3; abundance: few; len: 14; j_gene: TRBJ1-2; d_gene: .
CDR3aa: CASSLLGDNSPLHF; CDR3nt: TGCGCCAGCTCCCTTCTAGGAGATAATTCACCCCTCCACTTT; v_gene: TRBV5-1; abundance: .; len: 14; j_gene: TRBJ1-6; d_gene: .
CDR3aa: CASSPGTGEGYTF; CDR3nt: TGTGCCAGCAGCCCCGGGACAGGGGAAGGCTACACCTTC; v_gene: TRBV6-6; abundance: few; len: 13; j_gene: TRBJ1-2; d_gene: TRBD1
CDR3aa: CASRIRVGKETQYF; CDR3nt: TGTGCCAGCAGGATCAGGGTTGGGAAAGAGACCCAGTACTTC; v_gene: TRBV6-5; abundance: .; len: 14; j_gene: TRBJ2-5; d_gene: .
CDR3aa: CASSPGTAYEQYF; CDR3nt: TGTGCCAGCAGCCCCGGGACAGCCTACGAGCAGTACTTC; v_gene: TRBV5-7; abundance: .; len: 13; j_gene: TRBJ2-7; d_gene: TRBD1
CDR3aa: CASSQGQASGSLDTGELFF; CDR3nt: TGTGCCAGCAGCCAAGGTCAGGCTAGCGGGAGTCTGGACACCGGGGAGCTGTTTTTT; v_gene: TRBV4-2; abundance: few; len: 19; j_gene: TRBJ2-2; d_gene: TRBD2
CDR3aa: CASSEPGTGSYEQYF; CDR3nt: TGCGCCAGCAGTGAGCCCGGGACAGGGTCTTACGAGCAGTACTTC; v_gene: TRBV10-2; abundance: .; len: 15; j_gene: TRBJ2-7; d_gene: TRBD1
CDR3aa: CASSPKQGVTDTQYF; CDR3nt: TGTGCCAGCTCACCAAAACAGGGTGTCACAGATACGCAGTATTTT; v_gene: TRBV18; abundance: .; len: 15; j_gene: TRBJ2-3; d_gene: .
CDR3aa: CASSVLGSYNSPLHF; CDR3nt: TGTGCCAGCAGCGTACTGGGCTCCTATAATTCACCCCTCCACTTT; v_gene: TRBV9; abundance: .; len: 15; j_gene: TRBJ1-6; d_gene: .
CDR3aa: CASGPSGDEQYF; CDR3nt: TGTGCCAGCGGCCCTAGCGGGGACGAGCAGTACTTC; v_gene: TRBV7-9; abundance: .; len: 12; j_gene: TRBJ2-7; d_gene: TRBD2
CDR3aa: CASSLAGTINGELFF; CDR3nt: TGCGCCAGCAGCTTGGCAGGGACTATTAACGGGGAGCTGTTTTTT; v_gene: TRBV5-1; abundance: .; len: 15; j_gene: TRBJ2-2; d_gene: TRBD2
CDR3aa: CASSLANGGVEQYF; CDR3nt: TGTGCCAGCAGCTTAGCTAATGGGGGGGTCGAGCAGTACTTC; v_gene: TRBV11-3; abundance: once; len: 14; j_gene: TRBJ2-7; d_gene: TRBD2
CDR3aa: CSVSTGTKDSEQYF; CDR3nt: TGCAGCGTGTCGACCGGGACGAAGGACTCCGAGCAGTACTTC; v_gene: TRBV29-1; abundance: .; len: 14; j_gene: TRBJ2-7; d_gene: .
CDR3aa: CASSPRGTNSPLHF; CDR3nt: TGTGCCAGCAGTCCCAGGGGGACGAATTCACCCCTCCACTTT; v_gene: TRBV6-4; abundance: .; len: 14; j_gene: TRBJ1-6; d_gene: TRBD1
CDR3aa: CASSPLSEANYGYTF; CDR3nt: TGTGCCAGCTCACCGCTCAGTGAAGCTAACTATGGCTACACCTTC; v_gene: TRBV18; abundance: .; len: 15; j_gene: TRBJ1-2; d_gene: .
CDR3aa: CASSLATGGPTYEQYF; CDR3nt: TGTGCCAGCAGCTTAGCGACAGGGGGGCCCACCTACGAGCAGTACTTC; v_gene: TRBV7-9; abundance: .; len: 16; j_gene: TRBJ2-7; d_gene: TRBD1
CDR3aa: CASSLEQGRNTEAFF; CDR3nt: TGTGCCAGCAGCTTAGAGCAGGGGCGGAACACTGAAGCTTTCTTT; v_gene: TRBV7-3; abundance: once; len: 15; j_gene: TRBJ1-1; d_gene: .
CDR3aa: CASSTTDNYGYTF; CDR3nt: TGTGCCAGCAGTACGACAGATAACTATGGCTACACCTTC; v_gene: TRBV27; abundance: .; len: 13; j_gene: TRBJ1-2; d_gene: .
CDR3aa: CASNTGNWLETQYF; CDR3nt: TGTGCCAGCAATACAGGGAATTGGTTAGAGACCCAGTACTTC; v_gene: TRBV4-2; abundance: .; len: 14; j_gene: TRBJ2-5; d_gene: .
CDR3aa: CASSANRNTEAFF; CDR3nt: TGTGCCAGCAGTGCTAACAGGAACACTGAAGCTTTCTTT; v_gene: TRBV6-4; abundance: .; len: 13; j_gene: TRBJ1-1; d_gene: .
CDR3aa: CASSLNNRAYEQYF; CDR3nt: TGTGCCAGCAGCTTAAATAACAGAGCCTACGAGCAGTACTTC; v_gene: TRBV7-9; abundance: .; len: 14; j_gene: TRBJ2-7; d_gene: .
CDR3aa: CASSSTIGRRNEKLFF; CDR3nt: TGTGCCAGCAGCTCCACCATCGGGAGGAGAAATGAAAAACTGTTTTTT; v_gene: TRBV5-8; abundance: .; len: 16; j_gene: TRBJ1-4; d_gene: .
CDR3aa: CSVRDIFEKLFF; CDR3nt: TGCAGCGTTCGTGACATCTTCGAAAAACTGTTTTTT; v_gene: TRBV29-1; abundance: few; len: 12; j_gene: TRBJ1-4; d_gene: .
CDR3aa: CAMGGAGNILYYGYTF; CDR3nt: TGTGCCATGGGCGGGGCAGGAAACATCCTTTACTATGGCTACACCTTC; v_gene: TRBV6-9; abundance: .; len: 16; j_gene: TRBJ1-2; d_gene: .
CDR3aa: CSTGRNNEQFF; CDR3nt: TGTTCGACAGGGAGAAACAATGAGCAGTTCTTC; v_gene: TRBV7-9; abundance: .; len: 11; j_gene: TRBJ2-1; d_gene: TRBD1
CDR3aa: CSVRRLAGITDTQYF; CDR3nt: TGCAGCGTTCGCCGACTAGCGGGAATAACAGATACGCAGTATTTT; v_gene: TRBV29-1; abundance: .; len: 15; j_gene: TRBJ2-3; d_gene: TRBD2
CDR3aa: CATTAGGITEAFF; CDR3nt: TGTGCCACTACAGCGGGGGGAATCACTGAAGCTTTCTTT; v_gene: TRBV19; abundance: medium-sized; len: 13; j_gene: TRBJ1-1; d_gene: .
CDR3aa: CASSLVIGLGPDTQYF; CDR3nt: TGTGCCAGCAGCTTAGTCATCGGATTGGGCCCAGATACGCAGTATTTT; v_gene: TRBV7-9; abundance: .; len: 16; j_gene: TRBJ2-3; d_gene: .
CDR3aa: CASSYGTGNTEAFF; CDR3nt: TGTGCCAGCAGTTACGGGACAGGGAACACTGAAGCTTTCTTT; v_gene: TRBV6-5; abundance: .; len: 14; j_gene: TRBJ1-1; d_gene: TRBD1
CDR3aa: CASSPGRQGYYEQYF; CDR3nt: TGTGCCAGCAGCCCGGGGAGGCAGGGATACTACGAGCAGTACTTC; v_gene: TRBV9; abundance: .; len: 15; j_gene: TRBJ2-7; d_gene: .
CDR3aa: CASSSGQTNTGELFF; CDR3nt: TGTGCCAGCAGCTCGGGACAAACTAACACCGGGGAGCTGTTTTTT; v_gene: TRBV7-2; abundance: .; len: 15; j_gene: TRBJ2-2; d_gene: .
CDR3aa: CASSSTLRSDAFF; CDR3nt: TGTGCCAGCAGTTCCACCTTACGATCGGATGCTTTCTTT; v_gene: TRBV25-1; abundance: .; len: 13; j_gene: TRBJ1-1; d_gene: .
CDR3aa: CASSPTGAHNEQFF; CDR3nt: TGTGCCAGCAGCCCAACAGGGGCCCACAATGAGCAGTTCTTC; v_gene: TRBV28; abundance: .; len: 14; j_gene: TRBJ2-1; d_gene: TRBD1
CDR3aa: CASSEAIGTAYGYTF; CDR3nt: TGTGCCAGCAGTGAAGCAATAGGGACGGCCTATGGCTACACCTTC; v_gene: TRBV6-1; abundance: .; len: 15; j_gene: TRBJ1-2; d_gene: .
CDR3aa: CAWNRGTSYNSPLHF; CDR3nt: TGTGCCTGGAACCGGGGGACCTCCTATAATTCACCCCTCCACTTT; v_gene: TRBV30; abundance: .; len: 15; j_gene: TRBJ1-6; d_gene: .
CDR3aa: CASSSVQSYGYTF; CDR3nt: TGTGCCAGCAGCTCAGTCCAGTCCTATGGCTACACCTTC; v_gene: TRBV7-8; abundance: .; len: 13; j_gene: TRBJ1-2; d_gene: .
CDR3aa: CASEPGQAQKTQYF; CDR3nt: TGTGCCAGCGAACCGGGACAGGCTCAAAAGACCCAGTACTTC; v_gene: TRBV6-6; abundance: .; len: 14; j_gene: TRBJ2-5; d_gene: TRBD1
CDR3aa: CASSPFRTSGGRYEQYF; CDR3nt: TGTGCCAGCAGCCCTTTCAGGACTAGCGGGGGGCGTTACGAGCAGTACTTC; v_gene: TRBV14; abundance: once; len: 17; j_gene: TRBJ2-7; d_gene: TRBD2
CDR3aa: CASGNRTALYEQYF; CDR3nt: TGTGCTAGTGGTAACCGGACGGCCCTGTACGAGCAGTACTTC; v_gene: TRBV12-5; abundance: .; len: 14; j_gene: TRBJ2-7; d_gene: .
CDR3aa: CASSYSGTGFYGYTF; CDR3nt: TGTGCCAGCAGTTACAGTGGGACAGGATTCTATGGCTACACCTTC; v_gene: TRBV6-6; abundance: .; len: 15; j_gene: TRBJ1-2; d_gene: TRBD1
CDR3aa: CASSVVKTHLNTQYF; CDR3nt: TGTGCCAGCAGTGTGGTTAAAACCCATCTCAATACGCAGTATTTT; v_gene: TRBV6-1; abundance: .; len: 15; j_gene: TRBJ2-3; d_gene: .
CDR3aa: CASSVEGGAPPGYTF; CDR3nt: TGTGCCAGCAGCGTAGAAGGTGGGGCACCGCCTGGCTACACCTTC; v_gene: TRBV9; abundance: .; len: 15; j_gene: TRBJ1-2; d_gene: .
CDR3aa: CASSSGTVTYEQYF; CDR3nt: TGTGCCAGCAGCTCGGGGACGGTTACCTACGAGCAGTACTTC; v_gene: TRBV5-6; abundance: .; len: 14; j_gene: TRBJ2-7; d_gene: .
CDR3aa: CASSPPGSSGNTIYF; CDR3nt: TGTGCCAGCAGTCCCCCGGGGTCCTCTGGAAACACCATATATTTT; v_gene: TRBV28; abundance: .; len: 15; j_gene: TRBJ1-3; d_gene: .
CDR3aa: CASSITGWGTEAFF; CDR3nt: TGTGCCAGCAGCATTACAGGGTGGGGCACTGAAGCTTTCTTT; v_gene: TRBV7-3; abundance: few; len: 14; j_gene: TRBJ1-1; d_gene: .
CDR3aa: CASSPIAGGTNEQFF; CDR3nt: TGTGCCAGTAGTCCGATAGCGGGAGGAACAAATGAGCAGTTCTTC; v_gene: TRBV19; abundance: once; len: 15; j_gene: TRBJ2-1; d_gene: TRBD2
CDR3aa: CASSRGGEQFF; CDR3nt: TGTGCCAGCAGCCGTGGAGGTGAGCAGTTCTTC; v_gene: TRBV7-9; abundance: .; len: 11; j_gene: TRBJ2-1; d_gene: .
CDR3aa: CASSVVEGGLRLSEQYF; CDR3nt: TGTGCCAGCAGCGTGGTTGAGGGGGGTCTCCGTCTCTCCGAGCAGTACTTC; v_gene: TRBV9; abundance: .; len: 17; j_gene: TRBJ2-7; d_gene: .
CDR3aa: CASSTSGGREQYF; CDR3nt: TGTGCCTCTTCGACTAGCGGGGGGCGGGAGCAGTACTTC; v_gene: TRBV30; abundance: .; len: 13; j_gene: TRBJ2-7; d_gene: TRBD2
CDR3aa: CASSDGDGLSRGYTF; CDR3nt: TGTGCCAGCAGTGACGGGGACGGACTCTCGAGGGGCTACACCTTC; v_gene: TRBV6-4; abundance: .; len: 15; j_gene: TRBJ1-2; d_gene: .
CDR3aa: CASSLNEGFRAKNIQYF; CDR3nt: TGTGCCAGCAGCTTAAATGAAGGTTTCCGGGCCAAAAACATTCAGTACTTC; v_gene: TRBV7-2; abundance: .; len: 17; j_gene: TRBJ2-4; d_gene: .
CDR3aa: CASSQARDRAYGYTF; CDR3nt: TGCGCCAGCAGCCAAGCCCGGGACAGGGCATATGGCTACACCTTC; v_gene: TRBV4-1; abundance: .; len: 15; j_gene: TRBJ1-2; d_gene: TRBD1
CDR3aa: CASSFSGTYGYTF; CDR3nt: TGTGCCAGCAGCTTTTCAGGGACCTATGGCTACACCTTC; v_gene: TRBV7-9; abundance: .; len: 13; j_gene: TRBJ1-2; d_gene: .
CDR3aa: CASSLGQGAGSNQPQHF; CDR3nt: TGTGCCAGCAGCTTAGGACAGGGGGCCGGTAGCAATCAGCCCCAGCATTTT; v_gene: TRBV7-9; abundance: .; len: 17; j_gene: TRBJ1-5; d_gene: TRBD1
CDR3aa: CASSYQRRGRYEQYF; CDR3nt: TGTGCCAGCAGTTACCAACGCAGGGGGCGGTACGAGCAGTACTTC; v_gene: TRBV6-5; abundance: .; len: 15; j_gene: TRBJ2-7; d_gene: TRBD1